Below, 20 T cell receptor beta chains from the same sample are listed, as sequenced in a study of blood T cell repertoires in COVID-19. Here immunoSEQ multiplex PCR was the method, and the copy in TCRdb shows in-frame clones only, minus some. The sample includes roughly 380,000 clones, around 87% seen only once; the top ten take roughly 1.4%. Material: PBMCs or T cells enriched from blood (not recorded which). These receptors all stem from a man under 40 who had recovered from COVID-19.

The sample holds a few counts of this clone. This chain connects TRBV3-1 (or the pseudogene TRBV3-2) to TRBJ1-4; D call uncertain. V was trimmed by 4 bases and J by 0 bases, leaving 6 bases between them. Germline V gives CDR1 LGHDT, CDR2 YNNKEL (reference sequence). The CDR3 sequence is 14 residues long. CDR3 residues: CASSPTATNEKLFF. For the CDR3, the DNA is TGTGCCAGCAGCCCCACTGCAACTAATGAAAAACTGTTTTTT.

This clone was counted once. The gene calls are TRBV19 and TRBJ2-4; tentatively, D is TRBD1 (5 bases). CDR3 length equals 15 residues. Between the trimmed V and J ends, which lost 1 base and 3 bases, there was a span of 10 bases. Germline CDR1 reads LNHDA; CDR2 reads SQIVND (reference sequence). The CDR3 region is CASSIGQLFKNIQYF. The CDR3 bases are TGTGCCAGTAGTATAGGACAGCTGTTCAAAAACATTCAGTACTTC.

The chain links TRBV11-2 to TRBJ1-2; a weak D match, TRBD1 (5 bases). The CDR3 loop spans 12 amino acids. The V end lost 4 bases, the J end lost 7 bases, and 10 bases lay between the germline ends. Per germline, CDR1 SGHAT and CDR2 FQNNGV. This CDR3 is CASSSGGSGYTF. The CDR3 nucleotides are TGTGCCAGCAGCTCGGGGGGGTCTGGCTACACCTTC. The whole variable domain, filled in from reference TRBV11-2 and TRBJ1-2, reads EAGVAQSPRYKIIEKRQSVAFWCNPISGHATLYWYQQILGQGPKLLIQFQNNGVVDDSQLPKDRFSAERLKGVDSTLKIQPAKLEDSAVYLCASSSGGSGYTFGSGTRLTVV.

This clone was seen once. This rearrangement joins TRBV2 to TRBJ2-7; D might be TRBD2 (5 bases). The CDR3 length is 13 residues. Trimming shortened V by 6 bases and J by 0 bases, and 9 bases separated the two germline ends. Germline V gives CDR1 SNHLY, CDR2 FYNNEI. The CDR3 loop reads CASRTGYSYEQYF. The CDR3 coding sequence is TGTGCCAGCAGGACGGGGTACTCCTACGAGCAGTACTTC.

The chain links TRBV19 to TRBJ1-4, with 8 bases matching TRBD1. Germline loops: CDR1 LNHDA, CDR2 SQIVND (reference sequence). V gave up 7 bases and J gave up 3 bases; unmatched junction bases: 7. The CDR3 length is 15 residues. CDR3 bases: TGTGCCAGTACTTCCTCAGGGGGCCCTAATGAAAAACTGTTTTTT. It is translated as CASTSSGGPNEKLFF.

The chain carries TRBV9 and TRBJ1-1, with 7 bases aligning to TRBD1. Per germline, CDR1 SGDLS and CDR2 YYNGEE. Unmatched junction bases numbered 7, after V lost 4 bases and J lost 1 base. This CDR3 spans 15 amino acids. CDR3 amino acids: CASSPRQGRNTEAFF. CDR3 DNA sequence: TGTGCCAGCAGCCCACGACAGGGTAGGAACACTGAAGCTTTCTTT.

CDR3 coding DNA: TGTGCCAGCAGACACAACAGGGGAAGCTCCTATAATTCACCCCTCCACTTT. It is translated as CASRHNRGSSYNSPLHF. The chain links TRBV28 to TRBJ1-6; 7 bases are shared with TRBD1. The germline V gene has CDR1 MDHEN and CDR2 SYDVKM. With 6 bases clipped from V and 0 bases from J, the junction kept 8 bases outside the gene matches. This CDR3 region has 17 residues.

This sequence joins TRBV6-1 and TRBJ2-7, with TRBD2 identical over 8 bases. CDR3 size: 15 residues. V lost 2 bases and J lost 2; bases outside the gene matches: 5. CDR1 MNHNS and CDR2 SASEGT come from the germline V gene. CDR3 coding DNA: TGTGCCAGCAGTGAACGAACTAGCGGTCCCTACGAGCAGTACTTC. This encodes CASSERTSGPYEQYF.

CDR3: CASSGAGSTDTQYF. Written as DNA, the CDR3 is TGTGCCAGCAGCGGGGCAGGGAGCACAGATACGCAGTATTTT. The chain employs TRBV9 and TRBJ2-3; D is possibly TRBD1 (5 bases). The CDR3 contains 14 residues. The ends were cut back, 3 bases at V and 0 bases at J, with 8 bases in the middle. Germline V gene sequence: CDR1 SGDLS, CDR2 YYNGEE.

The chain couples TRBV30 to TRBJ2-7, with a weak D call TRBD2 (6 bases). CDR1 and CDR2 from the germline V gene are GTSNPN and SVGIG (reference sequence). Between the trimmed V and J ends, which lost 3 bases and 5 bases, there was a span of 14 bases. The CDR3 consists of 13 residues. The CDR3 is CAWRKTGVNEQYF. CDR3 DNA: TGTGCCTGGAGAAAGACGGGGGTCAACGAGCAGTACTTC.

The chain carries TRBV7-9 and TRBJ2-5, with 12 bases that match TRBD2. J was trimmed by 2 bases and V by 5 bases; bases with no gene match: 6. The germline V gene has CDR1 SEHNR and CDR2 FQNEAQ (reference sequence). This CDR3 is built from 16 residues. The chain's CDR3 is CASSQGLAGGQETQYF. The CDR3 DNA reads TGTGCCAGCAGCCAAGGGCTAGCGGGGGGGCAAGAGACCCAGTACTTC.

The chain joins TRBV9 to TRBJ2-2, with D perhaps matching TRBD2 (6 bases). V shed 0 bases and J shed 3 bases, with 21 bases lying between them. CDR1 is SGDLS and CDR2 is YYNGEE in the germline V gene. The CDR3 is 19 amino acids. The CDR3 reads CASSVGLPLGRGDTGELFF. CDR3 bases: TGTGCCAGCAGCGTAGGGCTTCCTTTAGGGCGGGGAGACACCGGGGAGCTGTTTTTT.

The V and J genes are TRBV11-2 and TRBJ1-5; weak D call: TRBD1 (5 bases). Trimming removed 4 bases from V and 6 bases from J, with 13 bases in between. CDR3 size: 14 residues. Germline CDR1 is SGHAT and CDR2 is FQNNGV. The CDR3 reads CASSSLGGSQPQHF. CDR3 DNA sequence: TGTGCCAGCAGCTCCCTGGGGGGGAGTCAGCCCCAGCATTTT.

The CDR3 coding sequence is TGTGCCAGCAGCCTCACGGTTGATCAGCCCCAGCATTTT. This encodes CASSLTVDQPQHF. This chain uses TRBV28 with TRBJ1-5; D gene ambiguous. V gave up 6 bases and J gave up 5 bases, with 11 bases separating them. Germline V gene lookup returns CDR1 MDHEN and CDR2 SYDVKM. The CDR3 contains 13 residues. Looking up the rest from reference TRBV28 and TRBJ1-5 gives the full variable domain: DVKVTQSSRYLVKRTGEKVFLECVQDMDHENMFWYRQDPGLGLRLIYFSYDVKMKEKGDIPEGYSVSREKKERFSLILESASTNQTSMYLCASSLTVDQPQHFGDGTRLSIL.

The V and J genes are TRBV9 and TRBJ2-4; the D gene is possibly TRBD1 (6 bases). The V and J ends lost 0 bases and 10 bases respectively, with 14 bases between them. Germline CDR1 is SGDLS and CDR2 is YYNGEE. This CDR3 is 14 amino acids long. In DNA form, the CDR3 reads TGTGCCAGCAGCGTAGAACAGGGCTTGGGAATTCAGTACTTC. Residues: CASSVEQGLGIQYF.

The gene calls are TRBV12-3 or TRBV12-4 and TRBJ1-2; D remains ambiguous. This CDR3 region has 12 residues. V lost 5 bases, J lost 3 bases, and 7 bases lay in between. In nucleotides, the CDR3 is TGTGCCAGCAGTCAAGACTACTATGGCTACACCTTC. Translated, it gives CASSQDYYGYTF.

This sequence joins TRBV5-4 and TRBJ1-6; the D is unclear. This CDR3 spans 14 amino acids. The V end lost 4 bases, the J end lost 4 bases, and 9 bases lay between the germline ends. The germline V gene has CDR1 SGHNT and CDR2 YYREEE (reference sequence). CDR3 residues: CASSRAAYNSPLHF. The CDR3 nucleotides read TGTGCCAGCAGCCGAGCGGCATATAATTCACCCCTCCACTTT.

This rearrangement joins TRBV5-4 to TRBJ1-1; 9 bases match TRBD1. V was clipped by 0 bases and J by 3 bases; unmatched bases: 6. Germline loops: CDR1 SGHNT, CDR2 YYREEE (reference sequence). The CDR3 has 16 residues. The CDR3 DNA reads TGTGCCAGCAGCTTGGGATACAGGGGGCGGGACACTGAAGCTTTCTTT. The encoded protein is CASSLGYRGRDTEAFF.

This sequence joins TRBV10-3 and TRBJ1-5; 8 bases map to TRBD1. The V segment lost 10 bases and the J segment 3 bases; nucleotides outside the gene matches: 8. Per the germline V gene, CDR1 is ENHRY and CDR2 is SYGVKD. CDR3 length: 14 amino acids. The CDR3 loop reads CATGSTGVNQPQHF. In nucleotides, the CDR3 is TGTGCCACCGGTTCGACAGGGGTCAATCAGCCCCAGCATTTT.

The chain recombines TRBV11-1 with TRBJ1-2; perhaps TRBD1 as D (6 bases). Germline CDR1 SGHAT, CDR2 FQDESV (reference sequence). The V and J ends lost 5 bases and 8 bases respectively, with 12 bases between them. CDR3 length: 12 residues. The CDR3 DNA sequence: TGTGCCAGCAGCCCAACAGGGATCGGCTACACCTTC. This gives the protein CASSPTGIGYTF.